A selection of T cell receptor beta chains follows, all from one sample in a study of vaccination and CD4 T cells after COVID-19. TCRdb redid the calling of the PCR reads with MiXCR, one entry per CDR3 protein. Of about 8,700 distinct CDR3 sequences listed, 50% to 65% are singletons. No antigen has been assigned to these receptors. The sequenced sample consisted of CD4+ T cells from blood, cultured in vitro. The receptor set was obtained from a human donor who had recovered from COVID-19. Each CDR3 is given with its conserved first and last residue. Each record gives: V gene, clone size, CDR3 length, D gene, J gene, CDR3 protein, CDR3 DNA. D genes are given only for firm matches. Only some rows state a clone size, as once, few, many or a class for expanded clones.

>TRBV23-1|.|16|TRBD2|TRBJ2-3
CASSPRTSDRTDTQYF
TGCGCCAGCAGCCCGCGCACTAGCGACCGCACAGATACGCAGTATTTT
>TRBV27|.|12|.|TRBJ2-3
CASSGESHTQYF
TGTGCCAGCAGTGGTGAGAGTCATACGCAGTATTTT
>TRBV5-4|few|14|.|TRBJ1-5
CASSNLGSNQPQHF
TGTGCCAGCAGCAACCTCGGGAGCAATCAGCCCCAGCATTTT
>TRBV19|.|16|.|TRBJ1-6
CASSMGGRSGNSPLHF
TGTGCCAGTAGTATGGGAGGTCGCTCGGGCAATTCACCCCTCCACTTT
>TRBV19|.|14|.|TRBJ1-2
CASSIPQGGYGYTF
TGTGCCAGTAGTATTCCCCAAGGGGGCTATGGCTACACCTTC
>TRBV30|.|14|.|TRBJ1-5
CAWGLGYSNQPQHF
TGTGCCTGGGGGCTCGGGTATAGCAATCAGCCCCAGCATTTT
>TRBV25-1|.|13|.|TRBJ1-2
CASRAGAMDGYTF
TGTGCCAGCAGGGCAGGGGCTATGGATGGCTACACCTTC
>TRBV6-1|.|11|.|TRBJ1-2
CASSTNYGYTF
TGTGCCAGCAGTACTAACTATGGCTACACCTTC
>TRBV20-1|few|13|.|TRBJ1-2
CSAIRVAETGYTF
TGCAGTGCTATCAGAGTTGCGGAAACTGGCTACACCTTC
>TRBV20-1|few|14|TRBD2|TRBJ2-2
CSARNLAGTGELFF
TGCAGTGCTAGAAATCTAGCGGGGACCGGGGAGCTGTTTTTT
>TRBV12-5|.|13|.|TRBJ1-2
CASGSVRAYGYTF
TGTGCTAGTGGTTCCGTTCGGGCCTATGGCTACACCTTC
>TRBV11-2|.|12|TRBD2|TRBJ2-7
CASSLPRTSQYF
TGTGCCAGCAGCTTACCAAGGACTAGTCAGTACTTC
>TRBV12-3/TRBV12-4|.|13|.|TRBJ1-1
CASTRQGNTEAFF
TGTGCCAGCACCCGCCAGGGGAACACTGAAGCTTTCTTT
>TRBV7-2|.|14|.|TRBJ1-1
CASRSGVLNTEAFF
TGTGCCAGCAGATCAGGGGTATTGAACACTGAAGCTTTCTTT
>TRBV20-1|.|13|.|TRBJ2-1
CSASTGIRNEQFF
TGCAGTGCTAGCACCGGGATCCGGAATGAGCAGTTCTTC
>TRBV12-3/TRBV12-4|once|14|.|TRBJ1-1
CASTLGVSGTEAFF
TGTGCCAGCACCCTAGGGGTTTCGGGGACTGAAGCTTTCTTT
>TRBV5-4|few|14|.|TRBJ1-2
CASSLYHTEGGYTF
TGTGCCAGCAGCTTGTACCACACGGAGGGGGGCTACACCTTC
>TRBV7-2|few|14|TRBD1|TRBJ1-6
CASSPQGPDSPLHF
TGTGCCAGCAGCCCACAGGGGCCAGATTCACCCCTCCACTTT
>TRBV7-9|.|18|TRBD1|TRBJ1-2
CASSLSWDRGGWGDGYTF
TGTGCCAGCAGCTTATCCTGGGACAGGGGTGGCTGGGGTGATGGCTACACCTTC
>TRBV6-1|.|14|.|TRBJ1-1
CASMGGLANTEAFF
TGTGCCAGCATGGGGGGACTGGCGAACACTGAAGCTTTCTTT
>TRBV15|few|15|.|TRBJ1-6
CATSTTGLNNSPLHF
TGTGCCACCAGTACGACGGGACTCAATAATTCACCCCTCCACTTT
>TRBV30|few|15|TRBD2|TRBJ2-6
CAWSKGRAGANVLTF
TGTGCCTGGAGTAAGGGGAGGGCTGGGGCCAACGTCCTGACTTTC
>TRBV7-2|.|14|.|TRBJ2-7
CASRPEYSSYEQYF
TGTGCCAGCAGACCAGAATATAGCTCCTACGAGCAGTACTTC
>TRBV5-1|.|16|.|TRBJ1-1
CASSQNPRVMNTEAFF
TGCGCCAGCAGCCAGAACCCCAGGGTGATGAACACTGAAGCTTTCTTT
>TRBV20-1|.|16|TRBD2|TRBJ2-1
CSARLAGSSSYNEQFF
TGCAGTGCTAGACTAGCGGGGTCTAGCTCCTACAATGAGCAGTTCTTC
>TRBV4-3|.|19|TRBD2|TRBJ2-2
CASSQDHSGGALNTGELFF
TGCGCCAGCAGCCAAGACCATAGCGGGGGGGCCCTGAACACCGGGGAGCTGTTTTTT
>TRBV6-5|.|14|.|TRBJ1-2
CASSYSGQFYGYTF
TGTGCCAGCAGTTACTCCGGACAGTTCTATGGCTACACCTTC
>TRBV6-4|.|13|.|TRBJ1-1
CASSGSQGAEAFF
TGTGCCAGCAGCGGATCTCAGGGTGCTGAAGCTTTCTTT
>TRBV24-1|.|16|TRBD1|TRBJ2-1
CATSDFAGGVLNEQFF
TGTGCCACCAGTGATTTTGCAGGGGGAGTCCTCAATGAGCAGTTCTTC
>TRBV12-3/TRBV12-4|.|17|TRBD1|TRBJ1-1
CASSFQTGKVGVGEAFF
TGTGCCAGCAGTTTCCAGACAGGGAAGGTTGGGGTCGGTGAAGCTTTCTTT
>TRBV7-2|.|15|TRBD2|TRBJ2-5
CASSFTSGKFETQYF
TGTGCCAGCAGCTTCACTAGCGGGAAGTTTGAGACCCAGTACTTC
>TRBV21-1|.|16|.|TRBJ1-2
CASSKAGGALGRDLIF
TGTGCCAGCAGCAAAGCGGGGGGCGCCCTAGGTCGGGACCTGATTTTC
>TRBV6-5|once|14|.|TRBJ2-7
CASSYLGGTYEQYF
TGTGCCAGCAGTTACCTGGGCGGAACCTACGAGCAGTACTTC
>TRBV7-2|few|16|TRBD2|TRBJ2-7
CASSLGAGGGSYEQYF
TGTGCCAGCAGCTTAGGAGCCGGCGGGGGGTCCTACGAGCAGTACTTC
>TRBV7-2|.|15|.|TRBJ2-7
CASSSTRQSSYEQYF
TGTGCCAGCAGCTCGACTCGTCAGAGCTCCTACGAGCAGTACTTC
>TRBV27|few|15|.|TRBJ1-1
CASSLRRVGIGEAFF
TGTGCCAGCAGTTTAAGGAGGGTTGGAATAGGTGAAGCTTTCTTT
>TRBV6-1|.|16|.|TRBJ1-1
CASSEERWNKNTEAFF
TGTGCCAGCAGTGAGGAGAGGTGGAACAAGAACACTGAAGCTTTCTTT
>TRBV25-1|.|16|TRBD1|TRBJ2-5
CASSNPRQGGQETQYF
TGTGCCAGCAGTAACCCCCGACAGGGGGGGCAAGAGACCCAGTACTTC
>TRBV9|.|16|.|TRBJ2-7
CASSVAPATTGNEQYF
TGTGCCAGCAGCGTAGCCCCGGCAACGACAGGTAACGAGCAGTACTTC
>TRBV20-1|.|15|TRBD1|TRBJ1-6
CSARVGGGYNSPLHF
TGCAGTGCTAGGGTAGGAGGGGGCTACAATTCACCCCTCCACTTT
>TRBV27|few|13|.|TRBJ1-2
CASSLGLGDGYTF
TGTGCCAGCAGTCTTGGACTCGGGGATGGCTACACCTTC
>TRBV10-2|.|17|TRBD2|TRBJ2-5
CASSRPSGTSGQETQYF
TGCGCCAGCTCCCGACCCTCCGGGACTAGCGGCCAAGAGACCCAGTACTTC
>TRBV9|.|14|.|TRBJ1-1
CASSVVDRSIEAFF
TGTGCCAGCAGCGTAGTGGACAGATCAATTGAAGCTTTCTTT
>TRBV27|.|15|.|TRBJ1-2
CASSLKVGGHYGYTF
TGTGCCAGCAGTTTAAAAGTTGGGGGGCACTATGGCTACACCTTC
>TRBV2|few|14|.|TRBJ1-1
CASSGAKEGTEAFF
TGTGCCAGTTCAGGAGCGAAGGAGGGCACTGAAGCTTTCTTT
>TRBV10-2|.|16|.|TRBJ2-5
CASSDSGRGRVETQYF
TGCGCCAGCAGTGATTCAGGACGAGGGCGGGTCGAGACCCAGTACTTC
>TRBV28|once|14|TRBD1|TRBJ1-2
CASSLRDRPYGYTF
TGTGCCAGCAGTTTAAGGGACAGACCTTATGGCTACACCTTC
>TRBV27|.|16|TRBD1|TRBJ1-2
CASSLAAGQAGSGYTF
TGTGCCAGCAGTTTAGCGGCGGGACAGGCCGGTAGTGGCTACACCTTC
>TRBV27|few|13|.|TRBJ1-5
CASSLSNRQPQHF
TGTGCCAGCAGTTTATCAAACAGGCAGCCCCAGCATTTT
>TRBV20-1|.|13|TRBD1|TRBJ1-5
CSFQQGWVQPQHF
TGCAGTTTTCAACAGGGGTGGGTGCAGCCCCAGCATTTT
>TRBV12-3/TRBV12-4|.|15|.|TRBJ1-3
CASSLWESSGNTIYF
TGTGCCAGCAGTTTATGGGAAAGCTCTGGAAACACCATATATTTT
>TRBV7-2|.|16|TRBD2|TRBJ2-1
CASSSRTSGGPNEQFF
TGTGCCAGCAGCTCGCGGACTAGCGGGGGGCCCAATGAGCAGTTCTTC
>TRBV7-9|.|18|TRBD2|TRBJ2-7
CASSLSESAGAVTYEQYF
TGTGCCAGCAGCTTATCGGAGTCGGCGGGAGCTGTGACCTACGAGCAGTACTTC
>TRBV25-1|once|15|.|TRBJ2-7
CASSEKRLPTYEQYF
TGTGCCAGCAGTGAAAAAAGACTGCCTACCTACGAGCAGTACTTC